The 15 T cell receptor beta chains given below trace back to one sample, sequenced in a study of tumor-infiltrating lymphocytes in oesophageal squamous cell carcinoma. Using its own MiXCR run on the PCR reads, TCRdb lists one record per CDR3 protein. The table lists about 12,000 distinct CDR3 sequences, approximately 50% of them singletons. The source material was normal esophageal tissue next to the tumor. These receptors were collected from a male donor with esophageal squamous cell carcinoma.

As to this clonotype: This may be a read error, as it is one base from a much larger clone. The CDR3 DNA follows: TGTGCCATCAGTGAATTAGCGGGAACCGATGAGCAGCACTTC. This gives the protein CAISELAGTDEQHF. The V gene is TRBV10-3, the J gene TRBJ2-7; 8 positions match TRBD2. The germline CDR1 and CDR2 sequences are ENHRY and SYGVKD. The CDR3 contains 14 residues.

This clonotype was counted a few times. The CDR3 region is CASSVGLGADTQYF. CDR3 in DNA: TGCGCCAGCAGCGTCGGACTAGGAGCAGATACGCAGTATTTT. The gene calls are TRBV5-1 and TRBJ2-3, with 7 bases that match TRBD2. The V gene end was trimmed by 4 bases and the J gene end by 4 bases; junction bases not matched to a gene: 6. Germline V gene lookup returns CDR1 SGHRS and CDR2 YFSETQ. This CDR3 has 14 amino acids.

This sequence joins TRBV7-6 and TRBJ2-7; no clear D gene. The J call may be incorrect, as the DNA end agrees better with TRBJ2-4. The CDR3 extends over 15 amino acids. From germline, CDR1 is SGHVS and CDR2 FNYEAQ. CDR3 protein: CASSLCQTPKNIQYF. The CDR3, as DNA: TGTGCCAGCAGCTTATGCCAGACCCCCAAAAACATTCAGTACTTC.

This clonotype is categorized as medium-sized. The rearrangement joins TRBV7-8 to TRBJ1-5; 7 bases line up with TRBD1. The germline V gene has CDR1 SGHVS and CDR2 FQNEAQ. This CDR3 is built from 16 residues. With V trimmed by 5 bases and J by 3 bases, 10 bases remained unmatched. This chain's CDR3 is CASSLTPGTVNQPQHF. The CDR3 region has the DNA TGTGCCAGCAGCCTAACCCCCGGGACAGTCAATCAGCCCCAGCATTTT.

The V and J genes are TRBV5-5 and TRBJ2-3; 9 bases agree with TRBD2. Unmatched junction bases numbered 4, after V lost 0 bases and J lost 5 bases. The CDR3 runs to 15 residues. Germline V CDR1 and CDR2: SGHKS, YYEKEE (reference sequence). For the CDR3, the DNA is TGTGCCAGCAGCTTGGTTGGCGGGGGGGGAGATACGCAGTATTTT. Translation: CASSLVGGGGDTQYF. The entire variable domain, with the rest obtained from reference TRBV5-5 and TRBJ2-3, is as follows: DAGVTQSPTHLIKTRGQQVTLRCSPISGHKSVSWYQQVLGQGPQFIFQYYEKEERGRGNFPDRFSARQFPNYSSELNVNALLLGDSALYLCASSLVGGGGDTQYFGPGTRLTVL.

This chain joins TRBV7-6 and TRBJ1-2; TRBD1 agrees at 10 bases. This CDR3 is 14 amino acids long. V trimming: 2 bases; J trimming: 9 bases; junction bases outside the gene matches: 6. Germline CDR1 and CDR2: SGHVS and FNYEAQ. The CDR3 region has the DNA TGTGCCAGCAGCTTATTGGGACAGGGGTTCCGCTACACCTTC. Its protein product is CASSLLGQGFRYTF.

The chain links TRBV7-6 to TRBJ2-7; D is unclear. CDR1 is SGHVS and CDR2 is FNYEAQ in the germline V gene. The CDR3 has 12 amino acids. Trimming cost V 0 bases and J 6 bases, with 6 bases left between them. The CDR3 protein is CASSLASGEQYF. CDR3 coding DNA: TGTGCCAGCAGCTTAGCGTCGGGCGAGCAGTACTTC.

The V and J genes are TRBV7-2 and TRBJ2-4, with 7 bases matching TRBD2. V dropped 5 bases and J dropped 13; count of bases not matched to a gene: 17. In germline, CDR1 is SGHTA, CDR2 FQGNSA. The CDR3 is made up of 15 amino acids. CDR3 region: CASSPQGGRALEQYF. Here the CDR3 DNA reads TGTGCCAGCAGCCCTCAGGGCGGGAGAGCTCTTGAGCAGTACTTC.

This clonotype was counted ten times or more. The CDR3 region is CASSPYQETQYF. The CDR3 coding sequence is TGTGCCAGCTCACCGTACCAAGAGACCCAGTACTTC. The chain links TRBV18 to TRBJ2-5; D not certain. V dropped 3 bases and J dropped 0 bases, with 2 bases sitting between them. In germline, CDR1 is KGHSH, CDR2 LQKENI. This CDR3 comprises 12 residues.

By sample fraction, this clonotype is medium-sized. The genes are TRBV7-8 and TRBJ2-1, with TRBD2 matching over 7 bases. V was pared by 3 bases and J by 2 bases, with 4 bases of the junction left unmatched. The CDR3 is 15 residues long. Germline V gene sequence: CDR1 SGHVS, CDR2 FQNEAQ. In DNA form, the CDR3 reads TGTGCCAGCAGCTTCCAGCGGGGTACCTACAATGAGCAGTTCTTC. It encodes CASSFQRGTYNEQFF.

This clonotype occurred many times. The chain couples TRBV2 to TRBJ2-5; maybe TRBD1 (6 bases). Trimming removed 8 bases from V and 5 bases from J, with 21 bases in between. This CDR3 has 15 residues. The germline V gene encodes CDR1 SNHLY and CDR2 FYNNEI. Here the CDR3 DNA reads TGTGCCAGCTGCTTGATGGGACAACCCCGGGAGACCCAGTACTTC. This translates into CASCLMGQPRETQYF.

This chain joins TRBV6-6 and TRBJ2-6; D unresolved. CDR3 length: 15 residues. Between the trimmed V and J ends, which lost 2 bases and 4 bases, there was a span of 9 bases. Germline V gene sequence: CDR1 MNHNY, CDR2 SVGAGI (reference sequence). The CDR3 is CASSYRVAGANVLTF. CDR3 DNA: TGTGCCAGCAGTTACAGGGTCGCCGGGGCCAACGTCCTGACTTTC.

By proportion, this clonotype is large. The junction does not match germline at one end; this may be a read error. The genes are TRBV7-6 and TRBJ2-5; 9 bases align to TRBD2. The CDR3 is 14 amino acids. Germline loops: CDR1 SGHVS, CDR2 FNYEAQ. CDR3 in amino acids: CASSIAGVGETQYF. CDR3 nucleotide sequence: TGTGCCAGCAGCATAGCGGGAGTTGGAGAGACCCAGTACTTC.

This clonotype appeared a few times. The chain has TRBV7-9 and TRBJ2-1, with TRBD1 identical over 11 bases. This CDR3 is built from 14 residues. J gave up 8 bases and V 6 bases, and 6 bases lay outside the gene matches. CDR1 is SEHNR and CDR2 is FQNEAQ in the germline V gene (reference sequence). The chain's CDR3 is CASRGTGGLDEQFF. CDR3 nucleotide sequence: TGTGCCAGCAGAGGGACAGGGGGACTCGATGAGCAGTTCTTC.

There are many counts of this clonotype. This chain links TRBV5-6 with TRBJ1-1; TRBD1 matches at 10 bases. CDR1 and CDR2 (germline): SGHDT, YYEEEE. With 4 bases clipped from V and 3 bases from J, the junction kept 3 bases outside the gene matches. CDR3 length equals 14 residues. The CDR3 DNA reads as TGTGCCAGCAGCGTCGGACAGGGGGACACTGAAGCTTTCTTT. It codes for CASSVGQGDTEAFF.